This T cell receptor beta chain was profiled in a study of blood T cell repertoires in COVID-19. Looking at the study overall: Sites in the United States, Italy and Spain provided acute and convalescent COVID-19 samples. The cDNA or gDNA used as material had been derived from T cells, B-cell-depleted T cells, or PBMCs.

In the source study's methods: The assay estimated nucleated cells by amplifying reference gene primers. Clones were sequenced by immunoSEQ multiplex PCR, and TCRdb holds only the in-frame ones, with some missing. The D gene and trimming were derived from the DNA, and the V and J assignments and clone size from that table. This repertoire shows 80,000 to 95,000 clones, roughly 87% found once; its top ten account for about 7%. Germline V gene data show CDR1 as MDHEN and CDR2 as SYDVKM. Between the trimmed V and J ends, which lost 8 bases and 2 bases, there was a span of 12 bases. The CDR3 runs to 13 residues.

Sequencing was done on a sample of peripheral blood. The receptor was derived from a man between 65 and 80 years old with acute or convalescent COVID-19. The chain joins TRBV28 to TRBJ1-2, with D tentatively TRBD1 (6 bases). The CDR3 nucleotides are TGTGCCAGCGGAACGGACAGAAACTATGGCTACACCTTC. Its translation: CASGTDRNYGYTF.